This T cell receptor beta chain was profiled in a study of blood T cell repertoires in COVID-19. Study-wide background: Specimens from acute and convalescent COVID-19 originated in the United States, Italy and Spain.

V lost 1 base and J lost 0, with 10 bases in between. The germline V gene encodes CDR1 MGHRA and CDR2 YSYEKL. The CDR3 covers 16 residues. Sequenced by immunoSEQ multiplex PCR; TCRdb stores in-frame clones only, minus some. The top ten hold about 8.3% of the sample, which has about 25,000 clones, around 87% seen once. The receptor comes from a man aged 50-60 years with active COVID-19. This sequence joins TRBV4-1 and TRBJ1-5; TRBD1 is a possible D gene (5 bases). The specimen sequenced was peripheral blood. CDR3 residues: CASSQGPGHSNQPQHF. CDR3 bases: TGCGCCAGCAGCCAAGGGCCAGGACATAGCAATCAGCCCCAGCATTTT.